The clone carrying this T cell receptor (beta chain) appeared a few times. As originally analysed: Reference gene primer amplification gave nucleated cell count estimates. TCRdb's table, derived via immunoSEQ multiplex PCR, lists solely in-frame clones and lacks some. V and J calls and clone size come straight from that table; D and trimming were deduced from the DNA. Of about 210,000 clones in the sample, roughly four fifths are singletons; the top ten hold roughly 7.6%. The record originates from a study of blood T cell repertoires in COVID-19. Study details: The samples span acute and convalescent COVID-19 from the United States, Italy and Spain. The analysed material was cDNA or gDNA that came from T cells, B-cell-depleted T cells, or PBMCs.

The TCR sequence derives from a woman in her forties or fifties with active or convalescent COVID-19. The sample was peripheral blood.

The CDR3 DNA sequence: TGTGCCAGCAGCTTAAGGAGGGGAGAGTCACCCCTCCACTTT. It is translated as CASSLRRGESPLHF. The V gene is TRBV7-2, the J gene TRBJ1-6; the D gene is possibly TRBD1 (5 bases). Germline CDR1 is SGHTA and CDR2 is FQGNSA. The ends were cut back, 2 bases at V and 10 bases at J, with 12 bases in the middle. The CDR3 spans 14 residues.